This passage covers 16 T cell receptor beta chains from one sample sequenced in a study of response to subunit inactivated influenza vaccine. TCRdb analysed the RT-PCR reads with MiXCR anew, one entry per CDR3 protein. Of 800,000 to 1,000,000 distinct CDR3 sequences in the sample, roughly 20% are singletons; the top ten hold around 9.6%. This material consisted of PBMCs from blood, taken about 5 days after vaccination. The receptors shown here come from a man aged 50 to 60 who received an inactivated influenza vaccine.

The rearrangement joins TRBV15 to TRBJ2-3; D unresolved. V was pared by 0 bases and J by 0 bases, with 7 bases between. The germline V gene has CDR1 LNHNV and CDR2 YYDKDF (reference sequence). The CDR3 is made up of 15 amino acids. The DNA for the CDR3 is TGTGCCACCAGCAGAGATCGGCCCAGCACAGATACGCAGTATTTT. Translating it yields CATSRDRPSTDTQYF.

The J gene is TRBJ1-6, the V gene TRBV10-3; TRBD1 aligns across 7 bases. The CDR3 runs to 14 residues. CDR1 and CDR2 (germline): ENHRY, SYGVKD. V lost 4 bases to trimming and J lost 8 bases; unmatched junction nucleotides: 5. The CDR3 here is CAISGQGSDSPLHF. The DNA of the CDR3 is TGTGCCATCAGTGGACAGGGTAGCGATTCACCCCTCCACTTT.

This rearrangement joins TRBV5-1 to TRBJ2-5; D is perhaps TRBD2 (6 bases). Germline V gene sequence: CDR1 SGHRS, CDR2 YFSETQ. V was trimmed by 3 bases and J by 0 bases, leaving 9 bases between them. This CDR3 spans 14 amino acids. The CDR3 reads CASSYRGNQETQYF. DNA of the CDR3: TGCGCCAGCAGCTACCGGGGGAACCAAGAGACCCAGTACTTC.

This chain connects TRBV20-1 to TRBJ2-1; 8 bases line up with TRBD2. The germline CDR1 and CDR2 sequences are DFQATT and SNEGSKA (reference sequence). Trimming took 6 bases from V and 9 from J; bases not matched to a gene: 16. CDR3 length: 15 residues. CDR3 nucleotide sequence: TGCAGTGCCCCCCTAGGCGGGGGGCGCTCGGCTGAGCAGTTCTTC. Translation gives CSAPLGGGRSAEQFF.

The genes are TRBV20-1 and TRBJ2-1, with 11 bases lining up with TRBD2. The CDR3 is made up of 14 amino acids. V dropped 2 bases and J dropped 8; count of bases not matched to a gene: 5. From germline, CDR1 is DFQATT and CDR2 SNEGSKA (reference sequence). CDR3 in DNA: TGCAGTGCTAGAACCGGGACTAGCGGCGATGAGCAGTTCTTC. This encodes CSARTGTSGDEQFF.

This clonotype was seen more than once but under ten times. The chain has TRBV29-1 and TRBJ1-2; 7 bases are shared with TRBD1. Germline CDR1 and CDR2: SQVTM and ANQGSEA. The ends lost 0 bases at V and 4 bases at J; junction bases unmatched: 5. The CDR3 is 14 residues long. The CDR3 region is CSVEDFNRGYGYTF. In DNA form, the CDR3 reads TGCAGCGTTGAAGATTTTAACAGGGGCTATGGCTACACCTTC.

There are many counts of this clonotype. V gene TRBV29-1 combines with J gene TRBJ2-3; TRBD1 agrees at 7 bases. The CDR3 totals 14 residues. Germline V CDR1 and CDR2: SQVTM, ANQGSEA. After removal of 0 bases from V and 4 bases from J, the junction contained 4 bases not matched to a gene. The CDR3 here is CSVEDGTGADTQYF. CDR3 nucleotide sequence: TGCAGCGTTGAAGATGGAACAGGGGCAGATACGCAGTATTTT.

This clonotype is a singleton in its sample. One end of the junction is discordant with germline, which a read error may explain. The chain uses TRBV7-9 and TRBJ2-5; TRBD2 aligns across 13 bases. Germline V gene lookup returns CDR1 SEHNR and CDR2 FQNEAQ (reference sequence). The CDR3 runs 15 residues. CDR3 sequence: CASSSGLAGVETQHF. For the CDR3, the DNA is TGTGCCAGCAGTTCCGGACTAGCGGGAGTGGAGACCCAGCACTTC.

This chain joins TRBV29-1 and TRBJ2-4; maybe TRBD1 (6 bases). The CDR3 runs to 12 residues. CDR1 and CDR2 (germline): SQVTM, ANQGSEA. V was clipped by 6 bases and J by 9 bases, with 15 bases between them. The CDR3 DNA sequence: TGCAGCGTCAGACAGGTTCCAGGCATTCAGTACTTC. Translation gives CSVRQVPGIQYF.

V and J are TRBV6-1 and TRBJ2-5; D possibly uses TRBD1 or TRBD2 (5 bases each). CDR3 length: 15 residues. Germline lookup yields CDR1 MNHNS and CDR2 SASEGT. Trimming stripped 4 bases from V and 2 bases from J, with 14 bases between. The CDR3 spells CASSGSLGRQETQYF. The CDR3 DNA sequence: TGTGCCAGCAGTGGCTCTCTGGGACGGCAAGAGACCCAGTACTTC.

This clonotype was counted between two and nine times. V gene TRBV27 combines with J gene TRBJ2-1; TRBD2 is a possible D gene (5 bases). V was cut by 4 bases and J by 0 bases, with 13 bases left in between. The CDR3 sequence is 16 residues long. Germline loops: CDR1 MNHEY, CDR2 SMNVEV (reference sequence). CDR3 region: CASSSWRGPSYNEQFF. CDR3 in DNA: TGTGCCAGCAGTTCCTGGAGAGGGCCCTCCTACAATGAGCAGTTCTTC.

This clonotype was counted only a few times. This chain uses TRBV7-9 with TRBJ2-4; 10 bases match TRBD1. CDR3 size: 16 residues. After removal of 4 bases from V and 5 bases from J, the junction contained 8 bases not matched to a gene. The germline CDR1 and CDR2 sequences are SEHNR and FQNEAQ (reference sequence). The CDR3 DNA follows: TGTGCCAGCAGCTCGACGCGACAGGGGGCTCAAAACATTCAGTACTTC. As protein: CASSSTRQGAQNIQYF.

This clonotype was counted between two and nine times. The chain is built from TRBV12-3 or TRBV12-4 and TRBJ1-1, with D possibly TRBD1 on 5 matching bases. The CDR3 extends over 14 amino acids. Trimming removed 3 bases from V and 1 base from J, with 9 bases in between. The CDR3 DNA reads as TGTGCCAGCAGTTTCCGACAGAGGAACACTGAAGCTTTCTTT. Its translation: CASSFRQRNTEAFF.

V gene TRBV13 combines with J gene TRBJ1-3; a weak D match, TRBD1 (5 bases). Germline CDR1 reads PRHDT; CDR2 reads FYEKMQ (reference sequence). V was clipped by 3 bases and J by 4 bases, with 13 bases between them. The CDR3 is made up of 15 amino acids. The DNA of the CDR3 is TGTGCCAGCAGCTTGAGTCTCAGGGCCGGAAACACCATATATTTT. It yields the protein CASSLSLRAGNTIYF.

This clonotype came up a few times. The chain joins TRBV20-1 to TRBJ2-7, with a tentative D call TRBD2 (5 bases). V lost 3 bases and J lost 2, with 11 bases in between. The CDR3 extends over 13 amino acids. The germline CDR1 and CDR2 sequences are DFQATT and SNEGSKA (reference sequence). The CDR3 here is CSASVRGTYEQYF. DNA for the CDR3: TGCAGTGCTAGTGTCCGGGGAACCTACGAGCAGTACTTC.

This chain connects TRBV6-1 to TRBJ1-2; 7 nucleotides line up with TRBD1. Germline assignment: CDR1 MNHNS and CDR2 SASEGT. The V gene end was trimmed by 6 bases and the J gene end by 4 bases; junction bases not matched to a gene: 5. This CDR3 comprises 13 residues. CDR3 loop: CASSQGGVYGYTF. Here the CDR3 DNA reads TGTGCCAGCAGCCAGGGGGGGGTCTATGGCTACACCTTC.